This T cell receptor beta chain was recorded in a study of Graves' ophthalmopathy and Graves' hyperthyroidism. This clonotype was recorded at least ten times. By definition, stable hyperthyroidism involved no ophthalmopathy within 18 months of follow-up. Newly diagnosed, the hyperthyroidism patients had under 2 months' duration and were aged 18 to 65. PBMCs originated in 8.5 to 10 ml of fresh peripheral blood. Losses at the gene ends were 8 bases for V and 2 bases for J; bases not matched to a gene: 5. CDR3 length equals 13 residues. The germline gives CDR1 SGHTA, CDR2 FQGNSA. The authors amplified TCR beta CDR3 regions, and they did so from RNA transcripts for repertoire sequencing. HTBI primers served in a first-round RT-PCR, which a second-round multiplex PCR followed. TCRdb ran MiXCR on the multiplex PCR reads and lists one entry per CDR3 protein. There are hundreds of thousands of distinct CDR3 sequences in the sample; around a fifth occur only once, and approximately 6.9% lies in the top ten.

The sequence was obtained from a woman younger than 35 with stable Graves' hyperthyroidism. Some clones in this sample may be carry-over from other donors' samples. The specimen sequenced was peripheral blood. This sequence joins TRBV7-2 and TRBJ1-2; 7 nucleotides line up with TRBD1. CDR3 in DNA: TGTGCCAGCGGCTCGACAGGGAACTATGGCTACACCTTC. Its protein product is CASGSTGNYGYTF. The variable domain in full, with the rest retrieved from reference TRBV7-2 and TRBJ1-2, is GAGVSQSPSNKVTEKGKDVELRCDPISGHTALYWYRQSLGQGLEFLIYFQGNSAPDKSGLPSDRFSAERTGGSVSTLTIQRTQQEDSAVYLCASGSTGNYGYTFGSGTRLTVV.